One and the same sample provided the 26 T cell receptor beta chains below, sequenced in a study of OX40 agonist ivuxolimab in advanced cancers. Here immunoSEQ multiplex PCR was the method, and the copy in TCRdb shows in-frame clones only, minus some. The table shows fewer than 25,000 clones, with roughly 88% occurring only once. Sample: CD4+ or CD8+ T cells sorted from blood, taken in a trial of the OX40 agonist ivuxolimab. Receptors were obtained from an adult with an advanced solid tumor such as melanoma, head and neck, liver or kidney cancer.

The V and J genes are TRBV9 and TRBJ2-5; 7 bases agree with TRBD2. The J call may be wrong; the DNA end is better matched by TRBJ2-7. The CDR3 spans 13 residues. Germline loops: CDR1 SGDLS, CDR2 YYNGEE. As DNA, the CDR3 is TGTGCCAGCAGCCTAGCGGCTTCCTACGAGCAGTACTTC. Translation gives CASSLAASYEQYF.

This chain connects TRBV4-3 to TRBJ1-1; 10 nucleotides agree with TRBD1. This CDR3 spans 15 amino acids. CDR1 is LGHNA, CDR2 YSLEER, per germline. Unmatched junction bases numbered 7, after V lost 2 bases and J lost 7 bases. CDR3 in amino acids: CASSQMRQGAGEAFF. The CDR3 bases are TGCGCCAGCAGCCAAATGAGACAGGGGGCGGGTGAAGCTTTCTTT.

This clone was detected once. This chain links TRBV5-8 with TRBJ1-1; D uncertain. CDR1 and CDR2 (germline): SGHTS, YDEGEE. The germline V and J ends were trimmed by 4 bases and 1 base, with 14 bases remaining between them. This CDR3 is 15 amino acids long. CDR3 DNA sequence: TGTGCCAGCAGCCATCAACTCCAGACGAACACTGAAGCTTTCTTT. This codes for CASSHQLQTNTEAFF.

This clone occurred once. The CDR3, as DNA: TGTGCCAGCTCACCAAGGTTAGGCTCCCCGAACACTGAAGCTTTCTTT. Its protein product is CASSPRLGSPNTEAFF. The chain has TRBV18 and TRBJ1-1; D not certain. The V and J ends lost 2 bases and 1 base respectively, with 14 bases between them. The V gene's germline CDR1 is KGHSH and CDR2 LQKENI. The CDR3 is made up of 16 amino acids.

The CDR3 nucleotides read TGTGCCAGCAGCGTAGACCGTAGTCCCCAATCTTGGACGAGCTCCTACAATGAGCAGTTCTTC. Its translation: CASSVDRSPQSWTSSYNEQFF. The rearrangement links TRBV9 to TRBJ2-1, with D hard to call. V was pared by 0 bases and J by 0 bases, with 25 bases between. This CDR3 contains 21 residues. From germline, CDR1 is SGDLS and CDR2 YYNGEE.

This sequence joins TRBV5-1 and TRBJ2-7; the D gene could be TRBD1 or TRBD2 (5 bases each). V lost 0 bases and J 1 base, leaving 14 bases between the germline ends. CDR1 SGHRS and CDR2 YFSETQ come from the germline V gene. The CDR3 has 16 residues. CDR3: CASSLALRGDSYEQYF. The DNA of the CDR3 is TGCGCCAGCAGCTTGGCCTTGAGGGGCGATTCCTACGAGCAGTACTTC.

J is TRBJ1-5 and V is TRBV7-2; D might be TRBD1 (6 bases). V lost 2 bases, J lost 5 bases, and 7 bases lay in between. Germline-derived CDR1 and CDR2 are SGHTA and FQGNSA. The CDR3 totals 13 residues. The CDR3 coding sequence is TGTGCCAGCAGCTTAAACAGGGATCAGCCCCAGCATTTT. It is translated as CASSLNRDQPQHF.

The chain has TRBV5-1 and TRBJ2-3; 7 bases are shared with TRBD2. Germline lookup yields CDR1 SGHRS and CDR2 YFSETQ. Trimming cost V 3 bases and J 0 bases; bases outside gene matches: 4. The CDR3 has 15 residues. The CDR3 loop is CASSWSSGSTDTQYF. The CDR3 region has the DNA TGCGCCAGCAGCTGGAGTAGCGGGAGCACAGATACGCAGTATTTT.

This sequence joins TRBV5-4 and TRBJ2-2; D perhaps matches TRBD1 (5 bases). The germline gives CDR1 SGHNT, CDR2 YYREEE (reference sequence). There are 17 residues in the CDR3. The V gene lost 1 base and the J gene lost 1 base, with 14 bases spanning the gap. CDR3 amino acids: CASSLRSGTGNTGELFF. In DNA, the CDR3 is TGTGCCAGCAGCTTGAGGTCAGGCACAGGGAACACCGGGGAGCTGTTTTTT.

The chain recombines TRBV18 with TRBJ2-2; D is perhaps TRBD2 (5 bases). Germline V gene sequence: CDR1 KGHSH, CDR2 LQKENI. The CDR3 consists of 12 residues. The V end lost 6 bases, the J end lost 6 bases, and 8 bases lay between the germline ends. The CDR3 DNA reads as TGTGCCAGCTCGCCGGAGGCCGGGGAGCTGTTTTTT. Encoded protein: CASSPEAGELFF.

The J gene is TRBJ2-3, the V gene TRBV21-1. TRBV21-1 is a listed pseudogene. CDR3 length: 14 amino acids. The CDR3 loop reads CASGHGPRTDTQYF. The CDR3 bases are TGTGCCAGCGGTCATGGACCGAGGACAGATACGCAGTATTTT.

V and J are TRBV9 and TRBJ2-5, with 8 bases identical to TRBD1. The CDR3 consists of 15 residues. Per the germline V gene, CDR1 is SGDLS and CDR2 is YYNGEE. V dropped 0 bases and J dropped 5; count of bases not matched to a gene: 6. The CDR3 sequence is CASSVAGTGEETQYF. The CDR3 DNA is TGTGCCAGCAGCGTAGCTGGGACAGGCGAGGAGACCCAGTACTTC.

This clone has only one observation. V gene TRBV5-1 combines with J gene TRBJ2-1; D possibly corresponds to TRBD2 (5 bases). Trimming removed 4 bases from V and 3 bases from J, with 11 bases in between. This CDR3 contains 14 residues. The germline CDR1 and CDR2 sequences are SGHRS and YFSETQ. This CDR3 reads CASSTTDFYNEQFF. DNA of the CDR3: TGCGCCAGCAGCACCACGGACTTCTACAATGAGCAGTTCTTC.

The V call is TRBV28, the J call TRBJ2-7; 7 bases map to TRBD1. The germline CDR1 and CDR2 sequences are MDHEN and SYDVKM. This CDR3 is 14 amino acids long. The trim removed 7 bases at V and 2 bases at J, leaving 8 bases unmatched. The CDR3 here is CASTTGPGTYEQYF. In nucleotides, the CDR3 is TGTGCCAGCACGACAGGGCCTGGAACCTACGAGCAGTACTTC.

The V call is TRBV19, the J call TRBJ1-2; D is perhaps TRBD1 (6 bases). CDR1 is LNHDA and CDR2 is SQIVND in the germline V gene (reference sequence). V was trimmed by 4 bases and J by 4 bases, leaving 10 bases between them. The CDR3 has 13 residues. DNA of the CDR3: TGTGCCAGTAGTACGGCGGACAGCTATGGCTACACCTTC. Residues: CASSTADSYGYTF.

The V gene is TRBV5-1, the J gene TRBJ2-7; 7 positions agree with TRBD2. J gave up 6 bases and V 3 bases, and 12 bases lay outside the gene matches. The CDR3 sequence is 15 residues long. Per germline, CDR1 SGHRS and CDR2 YFSETQ. CDR3 amino acids: CASSWGPGGLSEQYF. The CDR3, as DNA: TGCGCCAGCAGCTGGGGACCGGGGGGACTAAGCGAGCAGTACTTC.

This clone came up once. The chain recombines TRBV5-1 with TRBJ2-3, with TRBD2 matching 12 bases. CDR1 and CDR2 from the germline V gene are SGHRS and YFSETQ. V trimming: 4 bases; J trimming: 3 bases; junction bases outside the gene matches: 12. The CDR3 loop spans 18 amino acids. The CDR3 loop is CASSLRTSGVSGTDTQYF. CDR3 in DNA: TGCGCCAGCAGCCTACGGACTAGCGGGGTGTCGGGTACAGATACGCAGTATTTT.

The gene calls are TRBV6-6 and TRBJ1-4; 10 nucleotides align to TRBD1. Germline loops: CDR1 MNHNY, CDR2 SVGAGI (reference sequence). The CDR3 is 15 residues long. V lost 5 bases, J lost 7 bases, and 7 bases stayed unmatched. CDR3 amino acids: CASSSPGTGAEKLFF. DNA of the CDR3: TGTGCCAGCAGTAGTCCCGGGACAGGGGCTGAAAAACTGTTTTTT.

This clone has a handful of counts. The chain employs TRBV9 and TRBJ2-1, with D tentatively TRBD1 or TRBD2 (5 bases each). The CDR3 is 15 amino acids. V dropped 3 bases and J dropped 3 bases, with 13 bases sitting between them. CDR1 SGDLS and CDR2 YYNGEE come from the germline V gene. The CDR3 DNA reads TGTGCCAGCAGCGCAGGGCCTAGCTACTACAATGAGCAGTTCTTC. It encodes CASSAGPSYYNEQFF.

The CDR3 DNA reads as TGCGCCAGCAGCTTCGAAGGAGGAAACACCATATATTTT. It encodes CASSFEGGNTIYF. This chain links TRBV5-1 with TRBJ1-3; unclear D gene. CDR3 length equals 13 residues. CDR1 and CDR2 from the germline V gene are SGHRS and YFSETQ. V shed 2 bases and J shed 4 bases, with 7 bases lying between them.

The V and J genes are TRBV25-1 and TRBJ1-1; perhaps TRBD1 as D (5 bases). V was trimmed by 2 bases and J by 2 bases, leaving 12 bases between them. CDR1 is MGHDK and CDR2 is SYGVNS in the germline V gene. This CDR3 is 15 amino acids long. The CDR3 protein is CASSEIGTSNTEAFF. The CDR3 DNA is TGTGCCAGCAGTGAAATAGGGACCAGCAACACTGAAGCTTTCTTT.

In the case of this clone: A junction boundary mismatches the germline segment, possibly from a read error. The gene calls are TRBV7-7 and TRBJ2-2, with D unresolved. This CDR3 is 14 amino acids long. Germline CDR1 SSHAT, CDR2 FNYEAQ (reference sequence). CDR3 sequence reads: CASSLAGNTGELFF. As DNA, the CDR3 is TGTGCTAGCAGCTTAGCAGGGAACACCGGGGAGCTGTTTTTT.

The chain couples TRBV19 to TRBJ2-3; no definite D call. This CDR3 spans 15 amino acids. CDR1 and CDR2 from the germline V gene are LNHDA and SQIVND (reference sequence). V was cut by 3 bases and J by 0 bases, with 10 bases left in between. CDR3 nucleotide sequence: TGTGCCAGTAGTATGGGCGTGATTAGCACAGATACGCAGTATTTT. Translation gives CASSMGVISTDTQYF.

V usage is TRBV7-2 and J usage is TRBJ2-7, with TRBD2 matching over 12 bases. The V gene's germline CDR1 is SGHTA and CDR2 FQGNSA. There are 14 residues in the CDR3. V shed 7 bases and J 7 bases; nucleotides not matched to a gene: 8. CDR3 protein: CASTYLAGGYEQYF. For the CDR3, the DNA is TGTGCCAGCACCTACCTAGCGGGAGGGTATGAGCAGTACTTC.

The gene calls are TRBV15 and TRBJ1-5; 8 positions match TRBD1. The CDR3 length is 16 residues. V lost 6 bases and J lost 2; bases outside the gene matches: 9. The germline CDR1 and CDR2 sequences are LNHNV and YYDKDF (reference sequence). The CDR3 here is CATRPQGGDRNQPQHF. The CDR3 DNA sequence: TGTGCCACCAGGCCACAGGGGGGGGACCGCAATCAGCCCCAGCATTTT.

The rearrangement joins TRBV28 to TRBJ2-5; D is uncertain. The CDR3 is 14 residues long. Trimming took off 4 bases at V and 2 bases at J, with 11 bases between the two ends. CDR1 is MDHEN and CDR2 is SYDVKM in the germline V gene. The CDR3: CASSSPSRQETQYF. In DNA form, the CDR3 reads TGTGCCAGCAGTTCCCCCTCTAGGCAAGAGACCCAGTACTTC.